This TCR beta chain emerged from a study of cytomegalovirus exposure and HLA in healthy donors (dated by TCRdb to the late 2010s). At the level of the whole study: An earlier analysis of 587 of the donors reported 250 to 300 Gb of sequence data and about 100 million unique TCR beta sequences from 150 million to 200 million T cells. An early release that covered several hundred HLA-typed donors contained about 300 gigabases of sequencing data and 80 million or so unique TCR sequences. The genetic ancestry cluster associated with self-reported Caucasian donors included approximately 85% of the roughly 400 genotyped donors. The study was designed to test whether signatures of past pathogen exposure could be identified by cataloging public T cell receptors. Using immunosequencing, the study profiled T cell repertoires from about 650 subjects and related those repertoires to cytomegalovirus serostatus. Along with the roughly 710-subject first cohort, a separate validation cohort of around 120 different subjects was used. To predict cytomegalovirus infection status, the study brought together high-throughput TCR immunosequencing, statistical association of individual TCRs with disease status, and machine learning. A later analysis re-examined previously published TCR beta repertoires from over 500 donors and added high-resolution HLA genotyping to investigate patterns of TCR occurrence. In the later analysis, no new phenotypic data were used to find candidate immune exposures; instead, reliance was placed on TCR beta sequences and their occurrence across donors. An earlier analysis of fewer than 700 of the donors applied high-throughput TCR beta sequencing to assess whether each TCR beta V gene segment acted as functional or pseudogenic. Donor age, sex, ethnicity and CMV serostatus were compiled alongside the repertoire data. A later genetic analysis used genome-wide SNP genotypes for about 60% of the 666 donors, treating that subset as a discovery cohort. Every repertoire in the discovery cohort had been generated on one and the same sequencing platform. HLA typing included class I and class II loci at four-digit resolution. Typing coverage varied by locus: about 620-630 donors for A, B, C, DRB1 and DQB1; approximately 560 for DQA1; more than 600 for DPA1; under 490 for DPB1. Roughly 5 DR-DQ haplotypes were handled as single units for association and clustering, since linkage in the cohort was strong. On average, about 200,000 unique TCR beta nucleotide sequences were sequenced per donor among 398 genotyped donors of the cohort, with about 17% of those sequences being non-productive.

The method was the immunoSEQ multiplex PCR assay. The multiplex PCR relied on a mix of 60 forward primers for TCR Vbeta segments and 13 reverse primers for TCR Jbeta segments. The CDR3 region of rearranged TCR beta genes was amplified from genomic DNA by a multiplex PCR assay. Amplified TCR beta libraries were sequenced as 87-base-pair reads on the Illumina HiSeq System. Processing in the source paper ran as follows. In a later analysis, 80 million or so unique TCR beta chains were counted across the roughly 610 repertoires, and roughly 10 million of these chains were shared by at least two donors. A nearest-neighbor algorithm error-corrected the raw reads and collapsed the reads into unique sequences, merging closely related sequences to remove PCR and sequencing errors. To assign V, D and J gene segments, CDR3 sequences were aligned to IMGT reference sequences. Each retained sequence needed at least a six-nucleotide match to both a V gene segment and a J gene segment. Rearrangements were called productive when the CDR3 lacked stop codons and stayed in frame with V and J; all others were non-productive. CDR3 was defined by IMGT convention, running from the second conserved V-encoded cysteine to the conserved J-encoded phenylalanine. Sequences without an unambiguous match to a single V gene segment were excluded from the earlier analysis of 500 to 700 of the donors. In an earlier analysis of several hundred of the donors, V segments were called functional above 56.7% productive rearrangements and were called segregating when the between-donor standard deviation exceeded 5%. A statistical classification framework was built for diagnosing cytomegalovirus status from the catalog of TCR beta chain sequences. V and J gene assignment, in a later analysis, came from comparing TCR nucleotide sequences with IMGT/GENE-DB human TR gene sequences. Using the TCRdist pipeline, a later analysis assigned CDR3 sequences along with most-parsimonious VDJ recombination scenarios. In a later analysis, each TCR beta chain was defined by its CDR3 amino acid sequence together with its V-gene family, and reads lacking a unique V-gene family were excluded. A later analysis removed 600 or so highly shared, low-generation-probability nucleotide sequences to deal with suspected cross-contamination and a sequencing artifact. In a later analysis, a clonal expansion index for each public chain was calculated from normalized within-repertoire ranks of inferred template counts. In a later analysis, generation probabilities were computed with a VDJ recombination model fitted to out-of-frame rearrangements, and the resulting probabilities were checked against IGoR. A later analysis scored TCR-TCR, TCR-HLA and TCR-CMV co-occurrence with hypergeometric tests, applying a repertoire-size bias correction to TCR pairs. False discovery rates were estimated in a later analysis by permuting HLA or CMV assignments 20 times. In a later analysis, co-occurring TCRs were grouped using DBSCAN, and TCRdist sequence similarity was added for clustering within HLA-allele-positive subsets. Co-occurrence clustering excluded repertoires with fewer than 30,000 or more than 120,000 public chains, plus five with anomalous nucleotide sharing. What TCRdb holds here is the immuneACCESS table cut down to in-frame rearrangements. Part of the clones is not present; checked against another copy, under half of the missing clones reflect an unresolved V gene, and the others are unexplained. V, J and clone size were drawn from that table, and D and trimming were deduced from the DNA. The sample data list some 150,000 clones, and around 84% of these were observed just once. The top ten hold under 3% of the sample.

The study at large found these results: Linkage disequilibrium might explain the correlated functional status among segregating V segments, but an unknown experimental factor could not be excluded. Compared with equally common non-associated chains, HLA-associated TCR beta chains in a later analysis were more clonally expanded and had lower generation probabilities. The 87-base-pair reads could not distinguish some IMGT-functional V segments, including TRBV6-2 and TRBV6-3, so those segments were excluded. Roughly uniform sequencing depth across donors was assumed in presence/absence analyses, although this assumption may not hold. Immune exposure information for the cohort was limited to CMV serostatus. In the study, some 160 TCR beta chains were listed as associated with cytomegalovirus. A further reported finding was that TCR beta sequences accurately predicted the HLA-A and HLA-B alleles for most subjects in the first cohort. In vitro tests confirmed that a few of the cytomegalovirus-associated TCR beta chains recognize cytomegalovirus antigens. According to a later analysis, TCR association rates differed among HLA loci, with DRB1 alleles showing the most associated TCRs and HLA-C alleles showing the fewest. A later analysis found that most CMV-associated TCR beta chains appeared HLA-restricted, with HLA associations seemingly driven largely by CMV exposure. In both the original and validation cohorts, the classifier was reported to diagnose cytomegalovirus status with high specificity and sensitivity. Broadly in line with IMGT annotations, most TCR beta V segments showed up in productive rearrangements about 87% or about 30% of the time in an earlier analysis of 587 of the donors. Assigning TCR associations to individual alleles was difficult when HLA alleles, especially DR and DQ, strongly co-occurred. According to the authors, the approach could potentially be generalized to other disease states and immunological phenotypes. A later genetic analysis reported fewer N-insertions in productive TCRs among donors in an Asian-associated ancestry cluster than the roughly 620-donor mean. A later analysis associated 17,000 or so TCR beta sequences with specific HLA alleles at a false discovery rate of 0.05. Because HLA typing was missing for some donors at each locus, association tests included only the typed subset. V-gene and J-gene trimming of TCR beta chains was associated with a missense DCLRE1C variant in a later genetic analysis, and the association was replicated in an independent cohort. While some public TCRs were present in many individuals, most TCR sequences turned up only very rarely across donors. The sequencing pipeline was judged likely to have produced a cluster of highly shared sequence variants as a technical artifact. The earlier analysis of approximately 560 of the donors excluded around 17 rarely observed V segments, including chromosome 9 orphons, because counts were too low. Several of the top co-occurrence clusters appeared to be linked to parvovirus B19, influenza, CMV and Epstein-Barr virus, according to a later analysis. This cohort had only TCR beta chains sequenced, and the lack of alpha or paired-chain data limited which features could be detected.

The cohort consisted of 650 to 700 healthy bone marrow donors. At the time of sampling, all cohort members were nominally healthy, though unrecorded immune exposures were likely present. The donor was CMV seropositive and was included in the group of around 300 seropositive cohort members. Every donor gave a peripheral blood sample, and the peripheral blood mononuclear cells from that sample were used for TCR beta sequencing. The Qiagen DNeasy Blood Extraction Kit was used to extract genomic DNA from the blood cell samples. CDR3 length: 14 amino acids, cysteine to phenylalanine. Of all the DNA, just the CDR3 is kept, 42 bases in frame from base 1. Here V drops 6 bases and J drops 5 bases, and the junction holds 9 bases not matched to any gene. CDR1 PRHDT and CDR2 FYEKMQ were looked up in the germline V gene (reference sequence). This clone occurred once. This receptor's antigen is unknown. The record has no base qualities; no much larger clone is one base away.

This receptor was obtained from a middle-aged man in good health and CMV-seropositive. The sequence is built from TRBV13 and TRBJ2-5, with 7 junctional bases fitting TRBD1. The sequenced material came from PBMCs. The DNA sequence is as follows: TGTGCCAGCAGTTCCAAGACAGGGTGGGAGACCCAGTACTTC. Its protein reads: CASSSKTGWETQYF.